This T cell receptor (beta chain) is from a study of Ad26.COV2.S vaccination and SARS-CoV-2 variants. Study background: Ad26.COV2.S arm of COV1001 included the donor. Ad26.COV2.S was injected intramuscularly once or twice, 56 days apart.

The germline gives CDR1 SGHTA, CDR2 FQGNSA. V shed 6 bases, J shed 3 bases, and the junction held 6 bases outside the gene matches. The CDR3 contains 15 residues. Study-wide points: Vaccine and placebo groups showed comparable non-spike TCR breadth.

In its sample, this clone was seen once. Its antigen is unknown. Noted treatment: over 15 received Ad26.COV2.S at low or high dose, single or two shots; about 5 received placebo; per-sample allocation not given. All samples were drawn on day 63, counting from the first vaccine or placebo injection. The vaccine delivered Wuhan-strain SARS-CoV-2 spike through an Ad26 vector. Produced via immunoSEQ multiplex PCR; TCRdb's table is partial and in-frame only. The sample consists of just over 350,000 clones, about 85% of them appearing once. This clonotype originated in a person aged 18-65 years who received the Ad26.COV2.S COVID-19 vaccine or a placebo. The sequences come from peripheral blood, collected in a trial of Ad26.COV2.S vaccine versus placebo. The V gene is TRBV7-2, the J gene TRBJ2-3, with 10 bases identical to TRBD2. CDR3 region: CASRISGGVTDTQYF. The CDR3 coding sequence is TGTGCCAGCAGAATAAGCGGGGGGGTAACAGATACGCAGTATTTT.